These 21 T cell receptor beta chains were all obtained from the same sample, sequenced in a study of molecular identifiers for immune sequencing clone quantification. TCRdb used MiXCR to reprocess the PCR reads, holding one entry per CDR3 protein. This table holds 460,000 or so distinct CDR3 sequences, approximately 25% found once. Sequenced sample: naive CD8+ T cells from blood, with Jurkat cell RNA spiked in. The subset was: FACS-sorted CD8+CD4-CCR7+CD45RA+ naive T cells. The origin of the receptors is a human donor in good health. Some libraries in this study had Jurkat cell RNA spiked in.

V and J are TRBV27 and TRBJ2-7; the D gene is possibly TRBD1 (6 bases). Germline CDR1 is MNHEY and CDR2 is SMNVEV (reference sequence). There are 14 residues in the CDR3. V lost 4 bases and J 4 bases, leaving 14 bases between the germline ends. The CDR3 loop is CASSSQGQGYEQYF. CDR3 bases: TGTGCCAGCAGTTCCCAGGGGCAGGGGTACGAGCAGTACTTC.

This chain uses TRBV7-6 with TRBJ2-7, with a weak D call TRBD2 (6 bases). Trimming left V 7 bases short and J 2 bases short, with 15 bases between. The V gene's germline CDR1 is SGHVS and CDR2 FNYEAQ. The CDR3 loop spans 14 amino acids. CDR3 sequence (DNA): TGTGCCAGCAAGCCGGACTACGCGACCTACGAGCAGTACTTC. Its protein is CASKPDYATYEQYF.

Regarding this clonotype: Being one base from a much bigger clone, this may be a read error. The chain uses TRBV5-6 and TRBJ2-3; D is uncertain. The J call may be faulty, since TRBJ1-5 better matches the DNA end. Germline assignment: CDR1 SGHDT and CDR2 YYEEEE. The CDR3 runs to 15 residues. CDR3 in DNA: TGTGCCAGCAGCTTGGAGAGAAACCTGCAGGATACGCAGCATTTT. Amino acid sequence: CASSLERNLQDTQHF.

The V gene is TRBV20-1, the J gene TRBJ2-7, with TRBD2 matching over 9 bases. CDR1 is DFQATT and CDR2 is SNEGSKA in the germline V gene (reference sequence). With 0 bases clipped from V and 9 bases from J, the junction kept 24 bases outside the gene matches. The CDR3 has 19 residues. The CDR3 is CSARDGFGLAGDLPGTQYF. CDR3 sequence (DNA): TGCAGTGCTAGAGATGGTTTCGGTTTAGCGGGGGACCTCCCAGGGACGCAGTACTTC.

This CDR3 reads CASSEARAYEAFF. In DNA, the CDR3 is TGTGCCAGCAGTGAAGCGAGGGCCTATGAAGCTTTCTTT. The rearrangement links TRBV6-1 to TRBJ1-1; unclear D gene. CDR1 and CDR2 (germline): MNHNS, SASEGT. The CDR3 loop spans 13 amino acids. V lost 0 bases, J lost 7 bases, and 9 bases lay in between.

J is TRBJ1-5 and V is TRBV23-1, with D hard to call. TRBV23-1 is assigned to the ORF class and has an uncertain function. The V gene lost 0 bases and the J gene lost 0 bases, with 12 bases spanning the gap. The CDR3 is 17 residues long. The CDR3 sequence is CASSQSATPVSNQPQHF. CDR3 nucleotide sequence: TGCGCCAGCAGTCAATCGGCCACCCCCGTTAGCAATCAGCCCCAGCATTTT.

CDR3 sequence reads: CASTPGGANLMTTDTQYF. CDR3 nucleotide sequence: TGTGCCAGCACTCCCGGGGGGGCTAATTTAATGACCACAGATACGCAGTATTTT. The chain carries TRBV27 and TRBJ2-3, with 8 bases fitting TRBD2. Trimming removed 7 bases from V and 2 bases from J; junction bases left unmatched: 17. This CDR3 comprises 18 residues. Germline V gene sequence: CDR1 MNHEY, CDR2 SMNVEV (reference sequence).

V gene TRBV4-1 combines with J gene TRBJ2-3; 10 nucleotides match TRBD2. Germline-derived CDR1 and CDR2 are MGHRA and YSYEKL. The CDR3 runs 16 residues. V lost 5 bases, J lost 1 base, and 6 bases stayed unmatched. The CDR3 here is CASSGHTSGGTDTQYF. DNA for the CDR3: TGCGCCAGCAGCGGCCACACTAGCGGGGGCACAGATACGCAGTATTTT.

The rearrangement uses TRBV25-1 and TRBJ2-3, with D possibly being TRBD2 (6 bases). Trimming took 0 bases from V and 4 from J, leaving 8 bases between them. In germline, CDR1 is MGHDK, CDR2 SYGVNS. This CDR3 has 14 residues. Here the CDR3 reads CASSEYTGADTQYF. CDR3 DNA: TGTGCCAGCAGTGAATATACGGGGGCAGATACGCAGTATTTT.

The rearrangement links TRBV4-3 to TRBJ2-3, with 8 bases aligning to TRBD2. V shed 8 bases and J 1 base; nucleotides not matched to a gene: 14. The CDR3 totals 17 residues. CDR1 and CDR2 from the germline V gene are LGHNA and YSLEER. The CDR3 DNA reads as TGCGCCAGCGGGCTCCTACTAGCGGACGGTGGCACAGATACGCAGTATTTT. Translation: CASGLLLADGGTDTQYF.

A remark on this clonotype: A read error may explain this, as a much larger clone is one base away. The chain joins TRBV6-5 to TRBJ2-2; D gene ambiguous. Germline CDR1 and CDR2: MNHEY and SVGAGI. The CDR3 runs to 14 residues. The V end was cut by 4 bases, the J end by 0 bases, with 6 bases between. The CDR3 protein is CASSFYSNTGELFF. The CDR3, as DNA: TGTGCCAGCAGTTTCTACTCGAACACCGGGGAGCTGTTTTTT.

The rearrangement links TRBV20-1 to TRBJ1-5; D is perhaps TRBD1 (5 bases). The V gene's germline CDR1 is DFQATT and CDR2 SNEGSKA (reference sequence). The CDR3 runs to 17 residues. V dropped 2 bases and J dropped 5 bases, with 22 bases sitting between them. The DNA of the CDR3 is TGCAGTGCTAGAATAGTTACAGGAATAAAGAGCGATCAGCCCCAGCATTTT. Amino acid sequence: CSARIVTGIKSDQPQHF.

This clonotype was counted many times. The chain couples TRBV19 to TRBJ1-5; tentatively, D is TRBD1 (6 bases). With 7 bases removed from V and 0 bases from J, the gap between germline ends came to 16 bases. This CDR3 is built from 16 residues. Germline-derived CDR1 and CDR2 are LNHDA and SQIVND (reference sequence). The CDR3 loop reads CASTPRGVDSNQPQHF. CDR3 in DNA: TGTGCCAGTACCCCAAGGGGGGTCGATAGCAATCAGCCCCAGCATTTT.

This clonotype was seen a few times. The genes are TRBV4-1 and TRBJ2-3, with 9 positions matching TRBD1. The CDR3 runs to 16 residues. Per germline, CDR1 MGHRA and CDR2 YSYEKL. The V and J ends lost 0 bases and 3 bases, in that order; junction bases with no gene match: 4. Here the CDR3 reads CASSQDQGQGTDTQYF. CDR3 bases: TGCGCCAGCAGCCAAGATCAGGGACAGGGTACAGATACGCAGTATTTT.

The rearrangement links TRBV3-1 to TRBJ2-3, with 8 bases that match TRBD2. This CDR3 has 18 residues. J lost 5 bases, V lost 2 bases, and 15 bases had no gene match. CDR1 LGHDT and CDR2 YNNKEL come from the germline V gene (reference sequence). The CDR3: CASSQTKGETSEGDTQYF. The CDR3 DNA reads TGTGCCAGCAGCCAAACCAAGGGGGAGACTAGCGAAGGAGATACGCAGTATTTT.

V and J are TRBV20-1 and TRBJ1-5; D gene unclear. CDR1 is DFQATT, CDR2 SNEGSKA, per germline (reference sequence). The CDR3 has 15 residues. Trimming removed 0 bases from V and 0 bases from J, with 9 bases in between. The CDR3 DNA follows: TGCAGTGCTAGAGATCGAAGTTTTAGCAATCAGCCCCAGCATTTT. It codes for CSARDRSFSNQPQHF.

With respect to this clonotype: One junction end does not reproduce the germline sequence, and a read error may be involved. The CDR3 DNA sequence: TGTGCCAGCGGCTTGGCCACCCGTGAGAATGAGCAGTTCTTC. Encoded protein: CASGLATRENEQFF. The J gene is TRBJ2-1, the V gene TRBV7-9; D is undetermined. Per germline, CDR1 SEHNR and CDR2 FQNEAQ (reference sequence). CDR3 length equals 14 residues.

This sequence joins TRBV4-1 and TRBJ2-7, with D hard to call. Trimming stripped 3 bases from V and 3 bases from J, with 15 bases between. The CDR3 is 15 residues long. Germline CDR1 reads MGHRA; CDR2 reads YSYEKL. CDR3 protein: CASSQIANFYYEQYF. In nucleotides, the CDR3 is TGCGCCAGCAGCCAGATCGCCAACTTCTACTACGAGCAGTACTTC.

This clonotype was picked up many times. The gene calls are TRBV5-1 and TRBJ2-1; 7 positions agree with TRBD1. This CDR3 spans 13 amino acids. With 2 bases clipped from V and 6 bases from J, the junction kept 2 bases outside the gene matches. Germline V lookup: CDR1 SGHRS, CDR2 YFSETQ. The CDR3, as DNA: TGCGCCAGCAGCTTAGGACAGGTCAATGAGCAGTTCTTC. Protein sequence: CASSLGQVNEQFF.

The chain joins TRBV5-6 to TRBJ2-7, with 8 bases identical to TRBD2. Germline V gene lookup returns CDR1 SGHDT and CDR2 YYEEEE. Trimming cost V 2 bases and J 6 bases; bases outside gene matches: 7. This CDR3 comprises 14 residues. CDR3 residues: CASSFGTSLAEQYF. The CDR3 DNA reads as TGTGCCAGCAGCTTCGGGACTAGTCTCGCCGAGCAGTACTTC.

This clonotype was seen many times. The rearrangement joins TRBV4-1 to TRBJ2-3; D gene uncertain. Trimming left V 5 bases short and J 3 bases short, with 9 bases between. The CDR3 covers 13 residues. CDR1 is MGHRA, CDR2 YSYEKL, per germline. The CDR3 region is CASSGTNTDTQYF. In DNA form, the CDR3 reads TGCGCCAGCAGCGGCACGAATACAGATACGCAGTATTTT.